Below are 24 T cell receptor beta chains sequenced from a single sample in a study of blood T cell repertoires in COVID-19. Method: immunoSEQ multiplex PCR; TCRdb's copy keeps in-frame clones and lacks some. This sample has about 360,000 clones, with around four fifths found just once. Material: peripheral blood. The source of these receptors is a man younger than 40 with active or convalescent COVID-19.

V gene TRBV10-3 combines with J gene TRBJ1-2; a weak D match, TRBD1 (5 bases). Germline V lookup: CDR1 ENHRY, CDR2 SYGVKD. The V and J ends lost 2 bases and 7 bases respectively, with 14 bases between them. The CDR3 loop spans 14 amino acids. The CDR3 nucleotides are TGTGCCATCAGTGAGCAGGGAGGCTATAGTGGCTACACCTTC. Protein product: CAISEQGGYSGYTF.

This clone was detected once. The chain carries TRBV30 and TRBJ1-6, with TRBD1 as a possible D gene (6 bases). Per germline, CDR1 GTSNPN and CDR2 SVGIG (reference sequence). The length of the CDR3 is 12 residues. With 8 bases removed from V and 7 bases from J, the gap between germline ends came to 12 bases. CDR3 protein: CAGGRLNSPLHF. The CDR3, as DNA: TGTGCCGGGGGCAGGCTGAATTCACCCCTCCACTTT.

This rearrangement joins TRBV20-1 to TRBJ2-7; D might be TRBD1 (6 bases). The CDR3 extends over 11 amino acids. V was pared by 5 bases and J by 6 bases, with 11 bases between. The germline CDR1 and CDR2 sequences are DFQATT and SNEGSKA (reference sequence). CDR3 nucleotide sequence: TGCAGTGCTGGACACAGGGTCGAGCAGTACTTC. Its translation is CSAGHRVEQYF.

The chain has TRBV29-1 and TRBJ2-5; the match to TRBD2 covers 14 bases. After removal of 3 bases from V and 4 bases from J, the junction contained 7 bases not matched to a gene. Germline V lookup: CDR1 SQVTM, CDR2 ANQGSEA. This CDR3 is built from 16 residues. The CDR3 is CSVEGTSGSGIETQYF. DNA for the CDR3: TGCAGCGTTGAGGGGACTAGCGGGAGTGGTATAGAGACCCAGTACTTC.

The gene calls are TRBV7-9 and TRBJ1-1; possible D gene TRBD1, 6 bases. The CDR3 has 13 residues. Germline CDR1 SEHNR, CDR2 FQNEAQ (reference sequence). Trimming shortened V by 5 bases and J by 4 bases, and 11 bases separated the two germline ends. CDR3 coding DNA: TGTGCCAGCAGCAAAGGGACAAGCACTGAAGCTTTCTTT. Translating it yields CASSKGTSTEAFF.

CDR3 loop: CASSSGIGEGAYEQYF. The CDR3 coding sequence is TGTGCCAGCAGCTCGGGGATCGGTGAAGGAGCCTACGAGCAGTACTTC. The chain links TRBV7-9 to TRBJ2-7, with a possible D match to TRBD2 (5 bases). The CDR3 spans 16 residues. Per the germline V gene, CDR1 is SEHNR and CDR2 is FQNEAQ (reference sequence). The V gene lost 4 bases and the J gene lost 2 bases, with 18 bases spanning the gap.

J is TRBJ2-7 and V is TRBV6-5; possibly TRBD1 for D (5 bases). Germline V gene data show CDR1 as MNHEY and CDR2 as SVGAGI. Deletions cut 6 bases from V and 2 bases from J, with 17 bases between. This CDR3 is built from 15 residues. CDR3 residues: CASRRDSEPPYEQYF. For the CDR3, the DNA is TGTGCCAGCAGGCGAGACAGTGAGCCGCCCTACGAGCAGTACTTC.

V usage is TRBV19 and J usage is TRBJ2-7, with 9 bases identical to TRBD2. Germline V CDR1 and CDR2: LNHDA, SQIVND (reference sequence). V shed 5 bases, J shed 0 bases, and the junction held 5 bases outside the gene matches. The CDR3 has 15 amino acids. The CDR3 loop reads CASSASGESSYEQYF. The CDR3, as DNA: TGTGCCAGTAGTGCTAGCGGGGAGAGCTCCTACGAGCAGTACTTC.

The chain joins TRBV4-3 to TRBJ2-5; 8 bases are shared with TRBD2. V was pared by 1 base and J by 4 bases, with 5 bases of the junction left unmatched. In germline, CDR1 is LGHNA, CDR2 YSLEER. The CDR3 is made up of 15 amino acids. The CDR3 reads CASSQGSGGGETQYF. The DNA for the CDR3 is TGCGCCAGCAGCCAAGGGTCGGGAGGGGGAGAGACCCAGTACTTC.

This chain uses TRBV29-1 with TRBJ2-7; no clear D. CDR1 is SQVTM and CDR2 is ANQGSEA in the germline V gene. V was trimmed by 8 bases and J by 10 bases, leaving 9 bases between them. This CDR3 has 8 amino acids. Here the CDR3 DNA reads TGCAGCCCTACGAGCCAGTACTTC. Its translation: CSPTSQYF.

This clone showed up just a few times. The genes are TRBV5-1 and TRBJ1-5; D remains ambiguous. V dropped 0 bases and J dropped 0 bases, with 13 bases sitting between them. CDR1 and CDR2 from the germline V gene are SGHRS and YFSETQ. The CDR3 is 17 amino acids. The CDR3 DNA is TGCGCCAGCAGCTTGGGCGGGCCCCTCCATAGCAATCAGCCCCAGCATTTT. Translation: CASSLGGPLHSNQPQHF. The entire variable domain, with the rest obtained from reference TRBV5-1 and TRBJ1-5, is as follows: KAGVTQTPRYLIKTRGQQVTLSCSPISGHRSVSWYQQTPGQGLQFLFEYFSETQRNKGNFPGRFSGRQFSNSRSEMNVSTLELGDSALYLCASSLGGPLHSNQPQHFGDGTRLSIL.

The chain is built from TRBV9 and TRBJ2-5, with TRBD2 as a possible D gene (6 bases). CDR3 length: 17 residues. Germline CDR1 SGDLS, CDR2 YYNGEE. The V end lost 4 bases, the J end lost 1 base, and 20 bases lay between the germline ends. The CDR3 loop reads CASSREVPGLPQETQYF. DNA of the CDR3: TGTGCCAGCAGCAGAGAGGTTCCGGGACTCCCCCAAGAGACCCAGTACTTC.

CDR3: CASSSSPGHLLALHF. For the CDR3, the DNA is TGTGCCAGCAGCTCCTCCCCAGGACACCTTTTAGCCCTCCACTTT. The V gene is TRBV5-6, the J gene TRBJ1-6; D possibly corresponds to TRBD1 (5 bases). The length of the CDR3 is 15 residues. CDR1 is SGHDT and CDR2 is YYEEEE in the germline V gene. Trimming removed 3 bases at V and 14 bases at J, with 21 bases between.

The chain is built from TRBV2 and TRBJ1-4; D is perhaps TRBD1 (6 bases). With 6 bases removed from V and 0 bases from J, the gap between germline ends came to 11 bases. The length of the CDR3 is 15 residues. Germline V lookup: CDR1 SNHLY, CDR2 FYNNEI. CDR3 in DNA: TGTGCCAGCAGCCTTCGACAGGCAACTAATGAAAAACTGTTTTTT. This translates into CASSLRQATNEKLFF.

V is TRBV19 and J is TRBJ1-1; 8 bases are a match to TRBD1. The CDR3 contains 15 residues. Germline loops: CDR1 LNHDA, CDR2 SQIVND (reference sequence). The V gene end was trimmed by 5 bases and the J gene end by 6 bases; junction bases not matched to a gene: 11. CDR3 amino acids: CASSATTGVTSEAFF. The DNA for the CDR3 is TGTGCCAGTAGTGCCACGACAGGGGTTACTTCTGAAGCTTTCTTT.

This clone occurred once. V usage is TRBV7-5 and J usage is TRBJ2-7; TRBD2 is the table's D call, not checked against the DNA. TRBV7-5 is a pseudogene locus. This CDR3 spans 15 amino acids. CDR3 sequence reads: CVRSNNSGGAGEQYF. In DNA form, the CDR3 reads TGTGTCAGAAGCAATAATAGCGGGGGGGCAGGTGAGCAGTACTTC.

V is TRBV6-5 and J is TRBJ1-5; no definite D call. Trimming cost V 7 bases and J 3 bases, with 16 bases left between them. Germline CDR1 and CDR2: MNHEY and SVGAGI. The CDR3 length is 15 residues. CDR3 amino acids: CASTRSDSYNQPQHF. The CDR3 bases are TGTGCCAGCACTCGAAGTGATAGCTACAATCAGCCCCAGCATTTT.

CDR3 bases: TGTGCCAGCAGCCGGACGACAGGGAGTCGGTTCTTAACCTACGAGCAGTACTTC. It encodes CASSRTTGSRFLTYEQYF. The V and J genes are TRBV6-2 or TRBV6-3 and TRBJ2-7, with 7 positions matching TRBD1. CDR3 size: 18 residues. J was trimmed by 2 bases and V by 6 bases; bases with no gene match: 19. Looked up from germline, CDR1 is MNHEY and CDR2 is SVGEGT.

The chain combines TRBV7-9 with TRBJ1-4; D is perhaps TRBD1 (6 bases). V was shortened by 1 base and J by 3 bases, with 9 bases between the two germline ends. CDR1 is SEHNR, CDR2 FQNEAQ, per germline (reference sequence). The CDR3 has 15 residues. The CDR3 DNA reads as TGTGCCAGCAGCTTAGGGCAGGGGCCTAATGAAAAACTGTTTTTT. Translated: CASSLGQGPNEKLFF.

The V gene is TRBV7-3, the J gene TRBJ1-4, with TRBD1 as a possible D gene (6 bases). V was shortened by 2 bases and J by 0 bases, with 28 bases between the two germline ends. This CDR3 has 22 amino acids. Germline-derived CDR1 and CDR2 are SGHTA and FQGTGA. The CDR3 DNA sequence: TGTGCCAGCAGCTTATACCCCCGGCGGCGGGGGCGTTTATATGCAACTAATGAAAAACTGTTTTTT. Translation gives CASSLYPRRRGRLYATNEKLFF.

V usage is TRBV11-3 and J usage is TRBJ2-7, with 9 bases aligning to TRBD2. The CDR3 runs 17 residues. Germline CDR1 and CDR2: SGHNT and YENEEA. The junction had 11 bases not matched to a gene; V was cut back by 0 bases and J by 5 bases. In DNA form, the CDR3 reads TGTGCCAGCAGCTTAGAATATGGTTGGCGGGGGGGCCACGAGCAGTACTTC. It yields the protein CASSLEYGWRGGHEQYF.

The chain combines TRBV18 with TRBJ2-1; D is unclear. V was clipped by 8 bases and J by 9 bases, with 8 bases between them. In germline, CDR1 is KGHSH, CDR2 LQKENI. The length of the CDR3 is 10 residues. The CDR3 DNA sequence: TGTGCCAGCCCCCTCCGTGAGCAGTTCTTC. It codes for CASPLREQFF. The entire variable domain, with the rest obtained from reference TRBV18 and TRBJ2-1, is as follows: NAGVMQNPRHLVRRRGQEARLRCSPMKGHSHVYWYRQLPEEGLKFMVYLQKENIIDESGMPKERFSAEFPKEGPSILRIQQVVRGDSAAYFCASPLREQFFGPGTRLTVL.

The chain recombines TRBV24-1 with TRBJ1-5; TRBD1 is a possible D gene (5 bases). Trimming cost V 6 bases and J 3 bases, with 11 bases left between them. Germline assignment: CDR1 KGHDR and CDR2 SFDVKD. This CDR3 is built from 14 residues. CDR3 coding DNA: TGTGCCACCAGTAAAGTAGGGGACAATCAGCCCCAGCATTTT. It translates to CATSKVGDNQPQHF.

The rearrangement joins TRBV19 to TRBJ2-1, with 7 bases aligning to TRBD2. The CDR3 is 15 amino acids. Germline values: CDR1 LNHDA, CDR2 SQIVND (reference sequence). Losses at the gene ends were 1 base for V and 7 bases for J; bases not matched to a gene: 7. CDR3 in amino acids: CASSIGGGIGNEQFF. CDR3 in DNA: TGTGCCAGTAGTATAGGCGGGGGAATTGGGAATGAGCAGTTCTTC. Full variable domain (outside the CDR3, taken from reference TRBV19 and TRBJ2-1): DGGITQSPKYLFRKEGQNVTLSCEQNLNHDAMYWYRQDPGQGLRLIYYSQIVNDFQKGDIAEGYSVSREKKESFPLTVTSAQKNPTAFYLCASSIGGGIGNEQFFGPGTRLTVL.